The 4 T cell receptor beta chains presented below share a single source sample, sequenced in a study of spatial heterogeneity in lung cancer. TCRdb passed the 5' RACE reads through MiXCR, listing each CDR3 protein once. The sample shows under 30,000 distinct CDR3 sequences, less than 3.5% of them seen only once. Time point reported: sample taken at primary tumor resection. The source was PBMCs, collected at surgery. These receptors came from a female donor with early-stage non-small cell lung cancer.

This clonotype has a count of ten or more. This CDR3 is CASSLSMVGGYEQYF. In DNA, the CDR3 is TGTGCCAGCAGTTTATCGATGGTAGGGGGCTACGAGCAGTACTTC. The chain employs TRBV27 and TRBJ2-7; tentative D call: TRBD1 (6 bases). V was shortened by 0 bases and J by 3 bases, with 12 bases between the two germline ends. Germline values: CDR1 MNHEY, CDR2 SMNVEV (reference sequence). This CDR3 has 15 residues.

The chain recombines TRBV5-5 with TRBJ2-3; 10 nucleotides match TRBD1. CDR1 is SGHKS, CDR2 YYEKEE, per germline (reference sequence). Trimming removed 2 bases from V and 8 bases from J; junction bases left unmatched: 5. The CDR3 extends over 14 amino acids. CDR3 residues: CASSFGTGEGTQYF. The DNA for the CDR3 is TGTGCCAGCAGCTTTGGGACAGGGGAGGGTACGCAGTATTTT.

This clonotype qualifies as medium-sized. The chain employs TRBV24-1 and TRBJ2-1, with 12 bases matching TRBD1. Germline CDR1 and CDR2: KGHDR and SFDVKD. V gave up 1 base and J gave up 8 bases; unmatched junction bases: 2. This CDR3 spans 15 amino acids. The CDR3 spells CATSDLGTGGDEQFF. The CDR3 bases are TGTGCCACCAGTGATTTAGGGACAGGGGGCGATGAGCAGTTCTTC.

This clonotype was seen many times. CDR3 bases: TGCGCCAGCAGCTGGACTAGCGGGGGCTCCTACGAGCAGTACTTC. As protein: CASSWTSGGSYEQYF. The chain joins TRBV5-1 to TRBJ2-7; TRBD2 matches at 13 bases. The germline gives CDR1 SGHRS, CDR2 YFSETQ. The J segment lost 0 bases and the V segment lost 3 bases, leaving 0 bases of the junction unmatched. The length of the CDR3 is 15 residues.